The source of this TCR beta chain is a study of T cell responses to AZD1222 COVID-19 vaccine. Overall study findings and caveats: There were mostly white British donors and more females than males, and clonal diversity was possibly underestimated.

Comment on this clone: Its matching antigen is unknown.

The CDR3 is made up of 16 amino acids. Germline CDR1 is MNHNS and CDR2 is SASEGT. V was shortened by 0 bases and J by 3 bases, with 15 bases between the two germline ends. Clones were sequenced by immunoSEQ multiplex PCR, and TCRdb holds only the in-frame ones, with some missing. The table shows 80,000 or so clones, with roughly 85% occurring only once. This chain uses TRBV6-1 with TRBJ2-7; TRBD1 is a possible D gene (6 bases). The material was peripheral blood, obtained 28 days after the second AZD1222 dose. This clonotype was obtained from an adult who received the AZD1222 COVID-19 vaccine. The CDR3 nucleotides are TGTGCCAGCAGTGAAGCCCAGGACAGTTCCTTCTACGAGCAGTACTTC. Its translation: CASSEAQDSSFYEQYF.